Listed below are T cell receptor beta chains from one sample, sequenced in a study of blood T cells in healthy people across ages. TCRdb used MiXCR to reprocess the 5' RACE reads, holding one entry per CDR3 protein. Here the sample spans 1.5 million or so distinct CDR3 sequences, approximately 43% being singletons. The sequencing input was blood. The receptors were gathered from a woman in her late teens or twenties in good health. The CDR3 runs from the conserved cysteine through the conserved F or W. The D gene is left open where the match is weak. Size is omitted from some rows. Given values are once, few, many or a class for expanded clones.

v_gene	j_gene	abundance	d_gene	CDR3aa	CDR3nt
TRBV7-6	TRBJ2-1	few	TRBD2	CASSRFSGNNEQFF	TGTGCCAGCAGCCGCTTTAGCGGGAACAATGAGCAGTTCTTC
TRBV3-1	TRBJ2-7	many	.	CASSQQGRDEQYF	TGTGCCAGCAGCCAACAGGGTCGGGACGAGCAGTACTTC
TRBV6-5	TRBJ2-7	.	TRBD2	CASSYRRGRGYEQYF	TGTGCCAGCAGTTACCGCCGCGGGAGGGGGTACGAGCAGTACTTC
TRBV4-1	TRBJ2-1	.	.	CASSQVQGPSDEQFF	TGCGCCAGCAGCCAAGTCCAGGGGCCATCGGATGAGCAGTTCTTC
TRBV14	TRBJ2-5	.	TRBD2	CASSQVRFGRANEQYF	TGTGCCAGCAGCCAGGTCCGTTTCGGGAGGGCTAATGAGCAGTACTTC
TRBV27	TRBJ2-7	few	.	CASSPVGSSYYEQYF	TGTGCCAGCAGTCCAGTAGGTTCCTCTTACTACGAGCAGTACTTC
TRBV7-2	TRBJ2-5	.	TRBD2	CASSLLAASGETQYF	TGTGCCAGCAGCTTACTTGCGGCTAGCGGAGAGACCCAGTACTTC
TRBV7-2	TRBJ2-5	.	TRBD2	CASTTNGGVNEQYF	TGTGCCAGCACCACCAATGGGGGGGTCAATGAGCAGTACTTC
TRBV7-9	TRBJ2-2	once	.	CASTLHNTGELFF	TGTGCCAGCACCCTCCACAACACCGGGGAGCTGTTTTTT
TRBV20-1	TRBJ2-3	.	TRBD2	CSARRPRTSGRPNMADTQYF	TGCAGTGCTAGACGCCCTAGGACTAGCGGGAGACCTAATATGGCAGATACGCAGTATTTT
TRBV29-1	TRBJ2-7	few	TRBD1	CSAGGSEAYEQYF	TGCAGCGCAGGGGGATCCGAGGCCTACGAGCAGTACTTC
TRBV20-1	TRBJ2-2	.	TRBD2	CSAGGTKNSGELFF	TGCAGTGCTGGCGGGACTAAGAACTCCGGGGAGCTGTTTTTT
TRBV6-6	TRBJ2-5	.	.	CASKPGAETQYF	TGTGCCAGCAAACCGGGCGCGGAGACCCAGTACTTC
TRBV20-1	TRBJ1-3	once	.	CSARGALDSGNTIYF	TGCAGTGCTAGAGGAGCACTCGACTCTGGAAACACCATATATTTT
TRBV27	TRBJ1-2	.	.	CASSQTWTSRGYGYTF	TGTGCCAGCAGCCAGACCTGGACCTCCCGCGGCTATGGCTACACCTTC
TRBV9	TRBJ2-3	.	TRBD2	CASTFSGRAGDTQYF	TGTGCCAGCACCTTTAGCGGGAGGGCCGGAGATACGCAGTATTTT
TRBV7-2	TRBJ2-5	few	TRBD1	CASSSKGATGGETQYF	TGTGCCAGCAGCTCTAAAGGGGCGACAGGGGGAGAGACCCAGTACTTC
TRBV6-2/TRBV6-3	TRBJ2-7	few	.	CASSYLTDPGEYEQYF	TGTGCCAGCAGTTATTTAACAGACCCCGGTGAATACGAGCAGTACTTC
TRBV20-1	TRBJ2-3	.	.	CSARDAQGQKDTQYF	TGCAGTGCTCGAGACGCACAGGGTCAGAAAGATACGCAGTATTTT
TRBV7-9	TRBJ1-1	.	TRBD1	CASSLKKGQGTEAFF	TGTGCCAGCAGCCTAAAGAAGGGACAGGGCACTGAAGCTTTCTTT
TRBV18	TRBJ2-1	few	TRBD1	CASSLRGLREQFF	TGTGCCAGCTCACTCAGGGGGCTCCGTGAGCAGTTCTTC
TRBV20-1	TRBJ2-7	.	.	CSARGHIYEQYF	TGCAGTGCTAGGGGCCACATCTACGAGCAGTACTTC
TRBV21-1	TRBJ2-7	few	.	CASSNPFGPYEQYF	TGTGCCAGCAGCAACCCCTTTGGGCCCTACGAGCAGTACTTC
TRBV19	TRBJ2-3	.	.	CASSIRGAITDTQYF	TGTGCCAGTAGTATTCGCGGGGCCATCACAGATACGCAGTATTTT
TRBV5-1	TRBJ1-5	.	TRBD1	CASSPGTGMQPQHF	TGCGCCAGCAGCCCAGGGACAGGGATGCAGCCCCAGCATTTT
TRBV7-6	TRBJ2-1	few	TRBD2	CASSDLGTSGHEQFF	TGTGCCAGCAGCGACCTAGGTACTAGCGGGCATGAGCAGTTCTTC
TRBV15	TRBJ2-1	few	TRBD2	CATRSGTSVNNEQFF	TGTGCCACCAGATCCGGGACTAGCGTAAACAATGAGCAGTTCTTC
TRBV9	TRBJ2-1	.	.	CASSVPRRNEQFF	TGTGCCAGCAGCGTACCGAGAAGGAATGAGCAGTTCTTC
TRBV5-1	TRBJ2-4	.	TRBD1	CASSSLGQGVTEQYF	TGCGCCAGCAGCTCCCTGGGACAGGGGGTTACGGAGCAGTACTTC
TRBV30	TRBJ2-7	.	TRBD1	CAWSPTGGSEQYF	TGTGCCTGGAGTCCGACAGGGGGCAGCGAGCAGTACTTC
TRBV7-9	TRBJ2-7	once	.	CASSSGRRYEQYF	TGTGCCAGCAGCTCCGGACGCCGCTACGAGCAGTACTTC
TRBV4-3	TRBJ2-3	few	.	CASSPGYGVTDTQYF	TGCGCCAGCAGCCCCGGTTACGGAGTCACAGATACGCAGTATTTT
TRBV29-1	TRBJ1-2	once	TRBD1	CSAGQLWNYGYTF	TGCAGCGCGGGACAGTTATGGAACTATGGCTACACCTTC
TRBV24-1	TRBJ2-3	few	TRBD1	CATSDNRQGALMTDTQYF	TGTGCCACCAGTGATAACCGACAGGGGGCTTTGATGACAGATACGCAGTATTTT